This T cell receptor beta chain was retrieved from a study of T-cell reconstitution after alpha-beta-depleted transplantation in children. CDR3 length: 19 residues. V was cut by 5 bases and J by 3 bases, with 26 bases left in between. The germline V gene has CDR1 SGHAT and CDR2 FQDESV (reference sequence). The library targeted TCRbeta and was prepared with unique molecular identifiers. Each CDR3 protein gets one entry after TCRdb re-called the PCR reads with MiXCR. The sample records more than 500,000 distinct CDR3 sequences, 11% being singletons. Study findings and constraints: Several hundred expanded graft clones reportedly supplied alpha-beta T cells about two months after transplant. Fresh T-cell production supplied most of the T-cell counts and diversity seen one year after transplant. There were some patients whose high TCRbeta diversity at day 60 came from surviving recipient T cells and thymic progenitors.

A remark on this clonotype: The antigen is undetermined.

The origin of this receptor is a female patient between 2 and 10 years old who had a stem cell transplant for aplastic anemia, so the T cells may come from the graft donor. This specimen consisted of PBMCs, mostly from graft donor cells, obtained 180 days after TCRalphabeta/CD19-depleted stem cell transplant. The chain employs TRBV11-1 and TRBJ2-1; D may be TRBD2 (5 bases). The CDR3 protein is CASSHSDLARAENYNEQFF. The CDR3 nucleotides read TGTGCCAGCAGCCATAGCGACCTAGCCCGGGCGGAGAACTACAATGAGCAGTTCTTC.